This paragraph reports one T cell receptor (beta chain). Germline values: CDR1 MNHEY, CDR2 SMNVEV (reference sequence). Trimming removed 5 bases from V and 7 bases from J, with 8 bases in between. The CDR3 contains 12 residues. This record comes from a study of siplizumab effects on memory and regulatory T cells. The data were produced by immunoSEQ multiplex PCR, yet TCRdb's version contains in-frame clones alone and is incomplete. The table shows roughly 120,000 clones, with approximately 94% occurring only once. Sequenced input: non-Treg CD4+ T cells sorted from blood. The source is a human donor in good health. This chain connects TRBV27 to TRBJ2-2; TRBD1 is a possible D gene (5 bases). CDR3 sequence (DNA): TGTGCCAGCAGTCGACAGTTCGGGGAGCTGTTTTTT. The encoded protein is CASSRQFGELFF.